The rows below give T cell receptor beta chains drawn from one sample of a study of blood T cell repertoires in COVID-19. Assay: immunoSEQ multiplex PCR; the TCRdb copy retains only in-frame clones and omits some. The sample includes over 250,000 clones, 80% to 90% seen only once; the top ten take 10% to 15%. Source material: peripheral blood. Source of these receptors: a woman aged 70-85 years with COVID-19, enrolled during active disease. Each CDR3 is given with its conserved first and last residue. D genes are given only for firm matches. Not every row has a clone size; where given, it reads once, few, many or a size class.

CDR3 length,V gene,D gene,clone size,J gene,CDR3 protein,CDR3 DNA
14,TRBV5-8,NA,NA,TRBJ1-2,CASSSGEGNYGYTF,TGTGCCAGCAGTTCCGGGGAGGGAAACTATGGCTACACCTTC
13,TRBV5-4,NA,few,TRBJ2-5,CASSWGLLETQYF,TGTGCCAGCAGCTGGGGACTTTTAGAGACCCAGTACTTC
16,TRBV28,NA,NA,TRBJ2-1,CASSAGVAVTYNEQFF,TGTGCCAGCAGCGCGGGCGTAGCGGTGACCTACAATGAGCAGTTCTTC
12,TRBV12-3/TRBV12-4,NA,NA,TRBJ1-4,CASSLGGGKLFF,TGTGCCAGCAGTTTAGGGGGAGGAAAACTGTTTTTT
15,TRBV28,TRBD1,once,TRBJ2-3,CASSGHKGARDTQYF,TGTGCCAGCAGTGGCCATAAGGGGGCTAGAGATACGCAGTATTTT
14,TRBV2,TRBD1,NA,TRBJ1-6,CASSGQGALVPLHF,TGTGCCAGCAGTGGACAGGGGGCACTCGTCCCCCTCCACTTT
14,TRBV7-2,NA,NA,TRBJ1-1,CASSFRQINTEAFF,TGTGCCAGCAGCTTTAGACAGATAAACACTGAAGCTTTCTTT
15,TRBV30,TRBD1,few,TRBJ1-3,CAWSLRQGRGNTIYF,TGTGCCTGGAGCCTTAGACAGGGCCGTGGAAACACCATATATTTT
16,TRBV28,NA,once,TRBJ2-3,CASRSPAGATADTQYF,TGTGCCAGCAGATCCCCCGCGGGGGCCACCGCAGATACGCAGTATTTT
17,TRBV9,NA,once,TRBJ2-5,CASSVGFRGRVVETQYF,TGTGCCAGCAGCGTAGGTTTTAGGGGTCGTGTCGTAGAGACCCAGTACTTC
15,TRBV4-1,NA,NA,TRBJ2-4,CASSQASGGKNIQYF,TGCGCCAGCAGCCAAGCTTCTGGGGGGAAAAACATTCAGTACTTC
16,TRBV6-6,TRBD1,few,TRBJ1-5,CASSSQGGNSNQPQHF,TGTGCCAGCAGTTCACAGGGGGGGAACAGCAATCAGCCCCAGCATTTT
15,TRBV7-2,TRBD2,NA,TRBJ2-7,CASRLQRGPSYEQYF,TGTGCCAGCAGGTTACAGCGGGGGCCTTCCTACGAGCAGTACTTC
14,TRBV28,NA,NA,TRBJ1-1,CASSFGELRVIAFF,TGTGCCAGCAGTTTCGGGGAGTTAAGGGTCATAGCTTTCTTT
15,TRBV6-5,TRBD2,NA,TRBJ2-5,CASSNLAGYQETQYF,TGTGCCAGCAGCAACTTAGCGGGATACCAAGAGACCCAGTACTTC
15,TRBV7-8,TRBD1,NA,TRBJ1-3,CASSSSATGQSTIYF,TGTGCCAGCAGCTCGTCCGCGACAGGGCAGTCCACCATATATTTT
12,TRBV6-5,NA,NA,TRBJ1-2,CASSYGNYGYTF,TGTGCCAGCAGTTACGGCAACTATGGCTACACCTTC
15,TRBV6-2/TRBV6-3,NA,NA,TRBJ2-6,CASSSGTAGANVLTF,TGTGCCAGCAGTTCCGGGACTGCTGGGGCCAACGTCCTGACTTTC
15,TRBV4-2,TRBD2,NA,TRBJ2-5,CASSQEGLAGETQYF,TGTGCCAGCAGCCAAGAAGGCCTAGCGGGAGAGACCCAGTACTTC
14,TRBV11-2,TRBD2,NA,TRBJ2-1,CASSETSGVNEQFF,TGTGCCAGCAGCGAGACTAGCGGGGTTAATGAGCAGTTCTTC
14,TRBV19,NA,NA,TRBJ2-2,CASSIEDLTGELFF,TGTGCCAGTAGTATCGAGGATCTAACCGGGGAGCTGTTTTTT
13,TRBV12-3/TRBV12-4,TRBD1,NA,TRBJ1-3,CASGQGSGNTIYF,TGTGCCAGCGGACAGGGTTCCGGAAACACCATATATTTT
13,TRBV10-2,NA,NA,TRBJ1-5,CASGRVSNQPQHF,TGCGCCAGCGGGAGAGTTAGCAATCAGCCCCAGCATTTT
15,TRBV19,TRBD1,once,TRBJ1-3,CASSMDRGYRNTIYF,TGTGCCAGTAGTATGGACAGGGGATACCGAAACACCATATATTTT
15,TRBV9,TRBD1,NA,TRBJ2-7,CASSVGSGQGEEQYF,TGTGCCAGCAGCGTCGGGTCGGGACAGGGTGAAGAGCAGTACTTC
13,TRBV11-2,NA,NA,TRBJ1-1,CASSFYWNTEAFF,TGTGCCAGCAGCTTCTACTGGAACACTGAAGCTTTCTTT
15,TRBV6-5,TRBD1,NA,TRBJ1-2,CASTSWDRDLGGYTF,TGTGCCAGCACCTCCTGGGACAGGGACCTTGGGGGCTACACCTTC
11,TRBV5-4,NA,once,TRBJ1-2,CASSSDRGYTF,TGTGCCAGCAGTTCAGACAGGGGCTACACCTTC
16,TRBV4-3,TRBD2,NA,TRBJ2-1,CASSQGSGASYNEQFF,TGCGCCAGCAGCCAGGGTAGCGGGGCCAGCTACAATGAGCAGTTCTTC
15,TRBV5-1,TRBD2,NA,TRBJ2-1,CASSLDAGGYNEQFF,TGCGCCAGCAGCTTGGACGCGGGGGGCTACAATGAGCAGTTCTTC
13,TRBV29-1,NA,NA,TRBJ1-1,CSVFQGSDTEAFF,TGCAGCGTCTTTCAGGGGTCGGACACTGAAGCTTTCTTT
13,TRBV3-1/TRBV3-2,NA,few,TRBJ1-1,CASSQEGVTEAFF,TGTGCCAGCAGCCAAGAAGGGGTGACTGAAGCTTTCTTT
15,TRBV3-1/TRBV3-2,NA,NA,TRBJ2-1,CASSQIRGSYNEQFF,TGTGCCAGCAGCCAAATAAGGGGGTCCTACAATGAGCAGTTCTTC
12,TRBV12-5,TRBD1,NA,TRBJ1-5,CASGGQGQPQHF,TGTGCTAGTGGGGGACAGGGGCAGCCCCAGCATTTT
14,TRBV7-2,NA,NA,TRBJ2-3,CASSTSYPGYTQYF,TGTGCCAGCAGCACTAGCTACCCCGGTTATACGCAGTATTTT
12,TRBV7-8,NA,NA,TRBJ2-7,CASSPHSYEQYF,TGTGCCAGCAGCCCACACTCCTACGAGCAGTACTTC
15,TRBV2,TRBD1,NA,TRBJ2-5,CASSPGQGAEETQYF,TGTGCCAGCAGCCCGGGACAGGGGGCCGAAGAGACCCAGTACTTC
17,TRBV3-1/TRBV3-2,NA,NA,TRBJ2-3,CASSHDPPGYPTDTQYF,TGTGCCAGCAGCCACGATCCACCCGGGTACCCCACAGATACGCAGTATTTT
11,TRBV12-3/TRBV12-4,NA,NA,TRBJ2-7,CASRDTGEQYF,TGTGCCAGCAGGGATACAGGGGAGCAGTACTTC
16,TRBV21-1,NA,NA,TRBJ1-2,CASSKGGQGAWVGYTF,TGTGCCAGCAGCAAAGGGGGCCAGGGGGCTTGGGTCGGCTACACCTTC
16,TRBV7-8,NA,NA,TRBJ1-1,CASSPQDSSFHGEAFF,TGTGCCAGCAGCCCCCAGGACAGCTCCTTTCATGGTGAAGCTTTCTTT
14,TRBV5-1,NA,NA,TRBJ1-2,CASSAQGPGGGYTF,TGCGCCAGCAGCGCCCAGGGGCCCGGAGGTGGCTACACCTTC
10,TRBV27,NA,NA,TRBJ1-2,CASRTGTADF,TGTGCCAGCAGAACAGGGACCGCAGACTTC
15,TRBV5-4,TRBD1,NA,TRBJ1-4,CASSGPGQGNEKLFF,TGTGCCAGCAGCGGGCCGGGACAGGGGAATGAAAAACTGTTTTTT
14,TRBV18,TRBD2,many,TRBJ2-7,CASSLGGEAYEQYF,TGTGCCAGCTCCCTCGGGGGGGAGGCCTACGAGCAGTACTTC
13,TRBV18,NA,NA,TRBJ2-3,CASSPERSDTQYF,TGTGCCAGCTCACCCGAGAGGTCAGATACGCAGTATTTT
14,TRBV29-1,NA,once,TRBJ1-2,CSVDAGATNYGYTF,TGCAGCGTTGATGCGGGGGCGACTAACTATGGCTACACCTTC
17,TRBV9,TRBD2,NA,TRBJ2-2,CASSDPGTRPNTGELFF,TGTGCCAGCAGCGACCCCGGGACTAGACCCAACACCGGGGAGCTGTTTTTT
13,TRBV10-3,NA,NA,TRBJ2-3,CAISFNREDTQYF,TGTGCCATCAGTTTCAACAGGGAAGATACGCAGTATTTT
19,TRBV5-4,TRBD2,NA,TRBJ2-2,CASSFKSGAGGFNTGELFF,TGTGCCAGCAGCTTCAAGTCTGGAGCGGGGGGATTCAACACCGGGGAGCTGTTTTTT
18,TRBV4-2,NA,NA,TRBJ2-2,CASSHAMIQGYKTGELFF,TGTGCCAGCAGCCACGCCATGATACAGGGTTACAAGACCGGGGAGCTGTTTTTT
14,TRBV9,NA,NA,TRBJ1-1,CASSGPTGNTEAFF,TGTGCCAGCAGCGGACCCACAGGGAACACTGAAGCTTTCTTT
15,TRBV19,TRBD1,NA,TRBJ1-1,CASSAQGVRGTEAFF,TGTGCCAGTAGTGCCCAGGGGGTGCGGGGCACTGAAGCTTTCTTT
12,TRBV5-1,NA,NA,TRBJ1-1,CASSLAGSEAFF,TGCGCCAGCAGCTTGGCCGGGTCTGAAGCTTTCTTT
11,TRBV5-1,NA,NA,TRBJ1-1,CASSLDTEAFF,TGCGCCAGCAGCCTAGACACTGAAGCTTTCTTT
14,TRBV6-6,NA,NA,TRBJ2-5,CASSYSDSQETQYF,TGTGCCAGCAGTTACTCCGACAGCCAAGAGACCCAGTACTTC
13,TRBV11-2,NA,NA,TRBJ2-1,CASSLVRSNEQFF,TGTGCCAGCAGCTTGGTGCGGTCCAATGAGCAGTTCTTC